The clone carrying this T cell receptor beta chain occurred a few times. Deletions cut 3 bases from V and 3 bases from J, with 10 bases between. This CDR3 spans 13 amino acids. Per germline, CDR1 SGHDT and CDR2 YYEEEE. This entry belongs to a study of T cell responses to AZD1222 COVID-19 vaccine. Repertoires were generated with immunoSEQ multiplex PCR, while TCRdb's copy carries only in-frame clones and drops some. This sample has some 110,000 clones, with 86% found just once. Sequenced material: peripheral blood, taken 28 days after the second AZD1222 dose. This receptor was obtained from an adult who received the AZD1222 COVID-19 vaccine. The V call is TRBV5-6, the J call TRBJ2-7, with TRBD2 as a possible D gene (5 bases). CDR3: CASSSGRGYEQYF. The CDR3 region has the DNA TGTGCCAGCAGCTCCGGACGGGGCTACGAGCAGTACTTC.